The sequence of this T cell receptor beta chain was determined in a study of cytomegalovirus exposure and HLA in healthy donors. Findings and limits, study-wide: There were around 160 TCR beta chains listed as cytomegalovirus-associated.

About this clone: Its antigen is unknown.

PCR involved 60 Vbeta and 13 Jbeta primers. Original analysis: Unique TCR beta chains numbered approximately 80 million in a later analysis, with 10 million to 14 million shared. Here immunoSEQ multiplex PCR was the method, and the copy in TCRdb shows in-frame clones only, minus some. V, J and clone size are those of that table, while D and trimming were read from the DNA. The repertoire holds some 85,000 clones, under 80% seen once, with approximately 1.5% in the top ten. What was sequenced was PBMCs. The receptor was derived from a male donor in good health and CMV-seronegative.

The CDR3 DNA follows: TGCGCCAGCAGCCAAGATGCGTCAAGCGGGGAACTCTCCTACGAGCAGTACTTC. It is translated as CASSQDASSGELSYEQYF. The genes are TRBV4-3 and TRBJ2-7; 7 bases fit TRBD2. CDR1 is LGHNA, CDR2 YSLEER, per germline. This CDR3 is built from 18 residues. The J segment lost 0 bases and the V segment lost 0 bases, leaving 11 bases of the junction unmatched.